The 12 T cell receptor beta chains below come from one sample, sequenced in a study of T cell repertoires in cytomegalovirus infection. Using its own MiXCR run on the reads, TCRdb lists one record per CDR3 protein. The sample holds approximately 150,000 distinct CDR3 sequences; about 6.1% are singletons and the top ten take roughly 17%. The source material was PBMCs. The origin of the receptors is a human donor in good health (CMV status not recorded). Some clones in this sample may be carry-over from other donors' samples.

This clonotype was counted many times. Germline is not matched at one junction end, which may reflect a read error. The CDR3 loop is CSQGISNQPQHF. The CDR3 nucleotides read TGTTCTCAGGGGATCAGCAATCAGCCCCAGCATTTT. V and J are TRBV20-1 and TRBJ1-5; D is perhaps TRBD1 (6 bases). This CDR3 spans 12 amino acids. CDR1 is DFQATT and CDR2 is SNEGSKA in the germline V gene (reference sequence).

The chain combines TRBV12-3 or TRBV12-4 with TRBJ1-5; 10 bases map to TRBD1. The junction had 4 bases not matched to a gene; V was cut back by 5 bases and J by 3 bases. The CDR3 totals 15 residues. This CDR3 is CASSRTGGDNQPQHF. CDR3 nucleotides: TGTGCCAGCAGTCGGACAGGGGGGGACAATCAGCCCCAGCATTTT.

The rearrangement joins TRBV4-3 to TRBJ1-2; TRBD1 agrees at 11 bases. The germline V gene has CDR1 LGHNA and CDR2 YSLEER. CDR3 length: 14 residues. V lost 2 bases and J lost 6; bases outside the gene matches: 2. The CDR3 nucleotides read TGCGCCAGCAGCCAACCGGGACAGGGGGATGGCTACACCTTC. Protein sequence: CASSQPGQGDGYTF.

This clonotype was seen more than once but under ten times. The chain recombines TRBV19 with TRBJ2-3; a weak D match, TRBD2 (5 bases). Germline V gives CDR1 LNHDA, CDR2 SQIVND (reference sequence). The CDR3 is 12 residues long. Trimming removed 7 bases from V and 11 bases from J, with 16 bases in between. This CDR3 is CASTTPPEGQYF. The CDR3 DNA is TGTGCCAGTACGACGCCGCCCGAGGGGCAGTATTTT. Based on the CDR3 plus reference TRBV19 and TRBJ2-3, the full variable domain is DGGITQSPKYLFRKEGQNVTLSCEQNLNHDAMYWYRQDPGQGLRLIYYSQIVNDFQKGDIAEGYSVSREKKESFPLTVTSAQKNPTAFYLCASTTPPEGQYFGPGTRLTVL.

In this sample, this clonotype turned up a few times. The chain combines TRBV6-6 with TRBJ2-1, with D possibly TRBD1 on 5 matching bases. The CDR3 extends over 12 amino acids. Germline V lookup: CDR1 MNHNY, CDR2 SVGAGI (reference sequence). V was shortened by 2 bases and J by 6 bases, with 5 bases between the two germline ends. The DNA of the CDR3 is TGTGCCAGCAGTTACAGGGGCAATGAGCAGTTCTTC. Translating gives CASSYRGNEQFF.

This clonotype was seen many times. The V and J genes are TRBV10-3 and TRBJ1-4; weak D call: TRBD1 (6 bases). Trimming cost V 3 bases and J 1 base, with 15 bases left between them. Per the germline V gene, CDR1 is ENHRY and CDR2 is SYGVKD. This CDR3 spans 17 amino acids. This CDR3 is CAISDRTGFGTNEKLFF. DNA for the CDR3: TGTGCCATCAGTGACCGTACAGGGTTTGGAACTAATGAAAAACTGTTTTTT.

The genes are TRBV5-1 and TRBJ1-1; D is perhaps TRBD1 (5 bases). Between the trimmed V and J ends, which lost 4 bases and 4 bases, there was a span of 23 bases. The CDR3 contains 17 residues. Germline V gives CDR1 SGHRS, CDR2 YFSETQ. In DNA, the CDR3 is TGCGCCAGCAGCCGCGGTACATCAGGGACCTCGGGCACTGAAGCTTTCTTT. Its translation: CASSRGTSGTSGTEAFF.

The CDR3 protein is CASSPRDHPGELFF. The CDR3 nucleotides are TGTGCCAGCAGCCCGCGAGACCATCCCGGGGAGCTGTTTTTT. The rearrangement uses TRBV7-9 and TRBJ2-2; D ambiguous. The germline gives CDR1 SEHNR, CDR2 FQNEAQ (reference sequence). Deletions cut 5 bases from V and 6 bases from J, with 13 bases between. This CDR3 is built from 14 residues.

In this sample, this clonotype turned up many times. CDR3 sequence: CASKGPSSYNEQFF. The CDR3 DNA is TGTGCCAGTAAGGGCCCGAGCTCCTACAATGAGCAGTTCTTC. This chain connects TRBV19 to TRBJ2-1, with D uncertain. The CDR3 consists of 14 residues. Germline CDR1 LNHDA, CDR2 SQIVND (reference sequence). V shed 7 bases and J shed 0 bases, with 10 bases lying between them.

This clonotype was observed at least ten times. V is TRBV7-2 and J is TRBJ2-5; 7 nucleotides agree with TRBD2. The junction had 19 bases not matched to a gene; V was cut back by 8 bases and J by 7 bases. This CDR3 contains 16 residues. Germline-derived CDR1 and CDR2 are SGHTA and FQGNSA. DNA of the CDR3: TGTGCCAGCCGTTCCGGGCGCAGCGTCTGGGAGGGGACCCAGTACTTC. It codes for CASRSGRSVWEGTQYF.

The chain links TRBV7-2 to TRBJ2-1; 8 positions agree with TRBD2. The V gene end was trimmed by 5 bases and the J gene end by 2 bases; junction bases not matched to a gene: 5. This CDR3 has 15 amino acids. Per the germline V gene, CDR1 is SGHTA and CDR2 is FQGNSA. CDR3 protein: CASSPAGAAYNEQFF. In DNA, the CDR3 is TGTGCCAGCAGCCCAGCGGGGGCAGCCTACAATGAGCAGTTCTTC. Based on the CDR3 plus reference TRBV7-2 and TRBJ2-1, the full variable domain is GAGVSQSPSNKVTEKGKDVELRCDPISGHTALYWYRQSLGQGLEFLIYFQGNSAPDKSGLPSDRFSAERTGGSVSTLTIQRTQQEDSAVYLCASSPAGAAYNEQFFGPGTRLTVL.

This clonotype was seen many times. The rearrangement joins TRBV7-2 to TRBJ1-1, with D perhaps matching TRBD1 (6 bases). The CDR3 consists of 13 residues. Germline loops: CDR1 SGHTA, CDR2 FQGNSA. V was cut by 4 bases and J by 3 bases, with 9 bases left in between. Written as DNA, the CDR3 is TGTGCCAGCAGCTCTACAGGGTACACTGAAGCTTTCTTT. This encodes CASSSTGYTEAFF.